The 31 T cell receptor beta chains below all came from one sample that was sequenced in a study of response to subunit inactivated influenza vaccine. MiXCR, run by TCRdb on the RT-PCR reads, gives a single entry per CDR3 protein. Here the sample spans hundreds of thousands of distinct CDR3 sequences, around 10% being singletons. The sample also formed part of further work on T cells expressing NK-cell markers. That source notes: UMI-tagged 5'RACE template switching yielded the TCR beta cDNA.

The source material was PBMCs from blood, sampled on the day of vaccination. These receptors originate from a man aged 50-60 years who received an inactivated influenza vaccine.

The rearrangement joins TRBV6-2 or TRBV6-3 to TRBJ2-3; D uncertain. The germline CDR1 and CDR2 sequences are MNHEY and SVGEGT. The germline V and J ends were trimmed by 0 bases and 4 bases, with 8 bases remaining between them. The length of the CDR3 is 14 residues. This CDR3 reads CASSYSRASDTQYF. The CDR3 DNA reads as TGTGCCAGCAGTTACTCTAGGGCGTCAGATACGCAGTATTTT.

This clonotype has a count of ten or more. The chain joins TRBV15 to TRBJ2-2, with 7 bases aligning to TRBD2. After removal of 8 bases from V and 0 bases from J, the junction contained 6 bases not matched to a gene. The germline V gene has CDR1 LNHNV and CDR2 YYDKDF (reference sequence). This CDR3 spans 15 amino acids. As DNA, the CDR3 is TGTGCCACCGTTAGGGACTATGCGAACACCGGGGAGCTGTTTTTT. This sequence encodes CATVRDYANTGELFF.

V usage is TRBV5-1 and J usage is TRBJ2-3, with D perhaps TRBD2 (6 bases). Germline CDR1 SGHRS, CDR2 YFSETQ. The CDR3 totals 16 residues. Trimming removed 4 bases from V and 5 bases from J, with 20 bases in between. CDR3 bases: TGCGCCAGCAGCCTGGGACTGTACGGGCGTTTAGATACGCAGTATTTT. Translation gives CASSLGLYGRLDTQYF.

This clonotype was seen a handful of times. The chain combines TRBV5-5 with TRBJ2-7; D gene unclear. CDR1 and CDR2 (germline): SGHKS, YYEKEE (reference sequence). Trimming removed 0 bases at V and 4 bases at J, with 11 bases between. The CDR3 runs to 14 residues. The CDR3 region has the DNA TGTGCCAGCAGCTTGGATCTTTACCCTTACGAGCAGTACTTC. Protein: CASSLDLYPYEQYF.

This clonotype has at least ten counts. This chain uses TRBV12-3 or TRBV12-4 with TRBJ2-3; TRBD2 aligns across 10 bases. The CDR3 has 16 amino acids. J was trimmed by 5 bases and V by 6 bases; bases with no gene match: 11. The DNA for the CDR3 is TGTGCCAGCAGCCTCGGGCTAGCGGGAGCTGTAGATACGCAGTATTTT. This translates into CASSLGLAGAVDTQYF.

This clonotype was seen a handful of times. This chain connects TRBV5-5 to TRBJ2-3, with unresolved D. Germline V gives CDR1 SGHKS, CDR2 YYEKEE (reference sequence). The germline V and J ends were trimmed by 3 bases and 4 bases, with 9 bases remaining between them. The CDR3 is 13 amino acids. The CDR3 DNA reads TGTGCCAGCAGCTCGCTGATCGCAGATACGCAGTATTTT. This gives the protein CASSSLIADTQYF.

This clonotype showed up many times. The CDR3 reads CASSLVIARSYNEQFF. DNA for the CDR3: TGCGCCAGCAGCTTGGTGATCGCCCGCTCCTACAATGAGCAGTTCTTC. The rearrangement joins TRBV5-1 to TRBJ2-1, with D unclear. Trimming left V 0 bases short and J 0 bases short, with 10 bases between. The CDR3 is 16 residues long. The V gene's germline CDR1 is SGHRS and CDR2 YFSETQ.

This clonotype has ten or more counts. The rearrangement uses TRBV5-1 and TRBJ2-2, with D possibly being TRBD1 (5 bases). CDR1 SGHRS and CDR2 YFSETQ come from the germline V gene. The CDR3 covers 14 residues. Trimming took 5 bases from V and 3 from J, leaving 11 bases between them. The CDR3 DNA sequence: TGCGCCAGCAGTGTCAGGGCAGACACCGGGGAGCTGTTTTTT. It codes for CASSVRADTGELFF.

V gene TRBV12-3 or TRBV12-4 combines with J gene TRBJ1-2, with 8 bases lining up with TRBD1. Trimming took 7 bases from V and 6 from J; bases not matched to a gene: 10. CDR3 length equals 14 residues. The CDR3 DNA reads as TGTGCCAGCAACCGCCAGGGGGCATGGGATGGCTACACCTTC. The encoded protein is CASNRQGAWDGYTF.

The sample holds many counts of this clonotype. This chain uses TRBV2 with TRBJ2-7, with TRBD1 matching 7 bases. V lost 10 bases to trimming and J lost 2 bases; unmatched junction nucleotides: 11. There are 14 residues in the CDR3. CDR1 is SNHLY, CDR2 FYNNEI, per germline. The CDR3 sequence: CATQGQVYPYEQYF. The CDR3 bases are TGTGCCACCCAAGGACAGGTGTATCCCTACGAGCAGTACTTC.

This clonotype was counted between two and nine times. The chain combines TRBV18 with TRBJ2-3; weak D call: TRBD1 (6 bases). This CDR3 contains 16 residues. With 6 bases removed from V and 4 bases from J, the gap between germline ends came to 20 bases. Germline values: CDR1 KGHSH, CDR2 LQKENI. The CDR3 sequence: CASSAIWGRFSDTQYF. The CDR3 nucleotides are TGTGCCAGCTCCGCGATATGGGGGCGCTTTTCAGATACGCAGTATTTT.

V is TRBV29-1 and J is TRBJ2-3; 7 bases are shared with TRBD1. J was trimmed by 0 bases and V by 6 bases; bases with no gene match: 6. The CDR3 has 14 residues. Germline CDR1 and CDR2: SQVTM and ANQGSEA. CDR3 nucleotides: TGCAGCGTCACGCACAGGGGTAGCACAGATACGCAGTATTTT. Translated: CSVTHRGSTDTQYF.

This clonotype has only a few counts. The CDR3 DNA reads TGTGCCAGCAGCCGGGACAGCTCTTCCCGGCGGTACTTC. Its protein product is CASSRDSSSRRYF. The gene calls are TRBV12-3 or TRBV12-4 and TRBJ2-7; TRBD1 agrees at 7 bases. The V gene end was trimmed by 6 bases and the J gene end by 12 bases; junction bases not matched to a gene: 14. The CDR3 is 13 residues long.

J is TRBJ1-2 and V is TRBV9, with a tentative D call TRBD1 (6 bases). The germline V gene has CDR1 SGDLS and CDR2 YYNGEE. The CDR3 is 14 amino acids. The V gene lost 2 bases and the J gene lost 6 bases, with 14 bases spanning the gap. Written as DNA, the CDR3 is TGTGCCAGCAGCGTGCAAGGGGGAATAAATGGCTACACCTTC. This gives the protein CASSVQGGINGYTF.

For the CDR3, the DNA is TGCAGTGCTAAGACTAGCGGGATCGGGTCAGATACGCAGTATTTT. As protein: CSAKTSGIGSDTQYF. This chain uses TRBV20-1 with TRBJ2-3, with 11 bases identical to TRBD2. Losses at the gene ends were 4 bases for V and 4 bases for J; bases not matched to a gene: 7. Germline V gene sequence: CDR1 DFQATT, CDR2 SNEGSKA (reference sequence). The CDR3 contains 15 residues.

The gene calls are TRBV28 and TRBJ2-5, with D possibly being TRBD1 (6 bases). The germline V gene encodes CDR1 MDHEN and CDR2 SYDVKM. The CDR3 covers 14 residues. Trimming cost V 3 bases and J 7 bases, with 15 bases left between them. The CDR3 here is CASSFLTGTRTQYF. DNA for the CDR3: TGTGCCAGCAGTTTCTTAACAGGGACCCGGACCCAGTACTTC.

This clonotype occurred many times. The CDR3 is CASSALGTSGDTQYF. In DNA, the CDR3 is TGTGCCAGCAGCGCCCTCGGGACTAGTGGAGATACGCAGTATTTT. This chain connects TRBV9 to TRBJ2-3, with TRBD2 identical over 8 bases. The CDR3 has 15 residues. Germline CDR1 SGDLS, CDR2 YYNGEE. J was trimmed by 5 bases and V by 3 bases; bases with no gene match: 8.

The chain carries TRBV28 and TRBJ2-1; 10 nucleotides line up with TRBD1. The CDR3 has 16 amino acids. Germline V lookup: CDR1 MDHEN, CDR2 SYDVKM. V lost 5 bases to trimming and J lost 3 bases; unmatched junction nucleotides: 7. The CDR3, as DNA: TGTGCCAGCAGTCCCCGGACAGGGGGGGTCTACAATGAGCAGTTCTTC. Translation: CASSPRTGGVYNEQFF.

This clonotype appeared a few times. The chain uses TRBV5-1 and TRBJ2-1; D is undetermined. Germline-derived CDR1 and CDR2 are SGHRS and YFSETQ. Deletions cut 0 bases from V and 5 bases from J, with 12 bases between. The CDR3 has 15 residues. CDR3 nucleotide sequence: TGCGCCAGCAGCTTGGTAGTAGGACGAAACAATGAGCAGTTCTTC. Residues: CASSLVVGRNNEQFF.

The CDR3 sequence: CASSQDHISGRSYNEQFF. CDR3 nucleotides: TGCGCCAGCAGCCAAGATCATATTAGCGGGAGATCCTACAATGAGCAGTTCTTC. This chain uses TRBV4-3 with TRBJ2-1; 9 bases match TRBD2. CDR1 LGHNA and CDR2 YSLEER come from the germline V gene. Losses at the gene ends were 0 bases for V and 1 base for J; bases not matched to a gene: 7. The CDR3 runs to 18 residues.

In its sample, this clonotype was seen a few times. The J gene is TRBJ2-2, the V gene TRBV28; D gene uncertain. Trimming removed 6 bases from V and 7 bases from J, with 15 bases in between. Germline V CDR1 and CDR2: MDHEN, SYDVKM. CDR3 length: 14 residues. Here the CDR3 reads CASSLPSESGELFF. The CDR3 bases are TGTGCCAGCAGCCTGCCGTCGGAAAGCGGGGAGCTGTTTTTT.

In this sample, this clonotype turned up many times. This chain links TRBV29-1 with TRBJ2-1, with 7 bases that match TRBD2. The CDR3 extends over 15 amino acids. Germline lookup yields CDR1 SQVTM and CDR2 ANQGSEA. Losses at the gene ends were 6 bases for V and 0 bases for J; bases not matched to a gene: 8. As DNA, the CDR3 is TGCAGCGTACCCCGAGCGGGGATCTCCTACAATGAGCAGTTCTTC. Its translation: CSVPRAGISYNEQFF.

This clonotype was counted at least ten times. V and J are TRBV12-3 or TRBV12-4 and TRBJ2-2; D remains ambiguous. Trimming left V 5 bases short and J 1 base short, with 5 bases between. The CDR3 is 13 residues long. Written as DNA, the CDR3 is TGTGCCAGCAGTGATCGGAACACCGGGGAGCTGTTTTTT. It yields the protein CASSDRNTGELFF.

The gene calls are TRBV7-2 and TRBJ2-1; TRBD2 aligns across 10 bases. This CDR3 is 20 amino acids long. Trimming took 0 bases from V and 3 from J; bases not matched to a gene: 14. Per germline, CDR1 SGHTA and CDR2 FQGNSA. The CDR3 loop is CASSLARTGQLAGNYNEQFF. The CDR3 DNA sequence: TGTGCCAGCAGCTTAGCCCGGACAGGTCAACTAGCGGGGAACTACAATGAGCAGTTCTTC.

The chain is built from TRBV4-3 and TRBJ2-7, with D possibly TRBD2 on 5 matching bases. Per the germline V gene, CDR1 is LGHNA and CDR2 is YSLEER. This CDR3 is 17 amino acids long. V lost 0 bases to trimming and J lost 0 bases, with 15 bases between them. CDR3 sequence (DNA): TGCGCCAGCAGCCAAGAGCGGGTCACCAGGAGCTCCTACGAGCAGTACTTC. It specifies CASSQERVTRSSYEQYF.

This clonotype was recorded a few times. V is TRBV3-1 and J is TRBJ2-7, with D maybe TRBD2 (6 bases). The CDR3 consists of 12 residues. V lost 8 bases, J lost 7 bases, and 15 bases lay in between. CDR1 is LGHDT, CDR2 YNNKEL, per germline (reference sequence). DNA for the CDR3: TGTGCCAGCGGGGAGCGGGCCAGTGAGCAGTACTTC. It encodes CASGERASEQYF.

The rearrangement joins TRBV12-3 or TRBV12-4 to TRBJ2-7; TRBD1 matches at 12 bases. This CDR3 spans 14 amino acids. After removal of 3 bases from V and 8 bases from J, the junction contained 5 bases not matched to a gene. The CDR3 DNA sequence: TGTGCCAGCAGTTTGTCGGGACAGGGGGCGAAGCAGTACTTC. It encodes CASSLSGQGAKQYF.

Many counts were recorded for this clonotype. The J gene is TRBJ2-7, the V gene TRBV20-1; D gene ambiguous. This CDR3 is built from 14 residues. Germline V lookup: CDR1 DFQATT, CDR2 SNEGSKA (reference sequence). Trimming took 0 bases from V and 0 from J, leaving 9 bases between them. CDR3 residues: CSARDRTSSYEQYF. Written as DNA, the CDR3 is TGCAGTGCTAGAGATCGGACCAGCTCCTACGAGCAGTACTTC.

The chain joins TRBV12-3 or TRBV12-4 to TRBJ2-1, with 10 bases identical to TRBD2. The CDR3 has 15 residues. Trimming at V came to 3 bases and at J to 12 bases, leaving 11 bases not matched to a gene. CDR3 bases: TGTGCCAGCAGTTTTGGAGCGGGGGGGGGTTCGGTGCAGTTCTTC. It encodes CASSFGAGGGSVQFF.

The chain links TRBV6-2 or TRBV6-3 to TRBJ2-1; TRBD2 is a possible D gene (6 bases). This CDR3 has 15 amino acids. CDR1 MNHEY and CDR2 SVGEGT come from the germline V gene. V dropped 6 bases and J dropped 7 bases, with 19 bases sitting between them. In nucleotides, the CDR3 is TGTGCCAGCAGACCCCCCGAGGCAGGAGGGAATGAGCAGTTCTTC. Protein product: CASRPPEAGGNEQFF.

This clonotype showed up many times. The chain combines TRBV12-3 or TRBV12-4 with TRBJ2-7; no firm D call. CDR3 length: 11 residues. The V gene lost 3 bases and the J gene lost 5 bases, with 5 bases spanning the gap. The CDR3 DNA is TGTGCCAGCAGTTTTCTCAACGAGCAGTACTTC. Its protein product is CASSFLNEQYF.